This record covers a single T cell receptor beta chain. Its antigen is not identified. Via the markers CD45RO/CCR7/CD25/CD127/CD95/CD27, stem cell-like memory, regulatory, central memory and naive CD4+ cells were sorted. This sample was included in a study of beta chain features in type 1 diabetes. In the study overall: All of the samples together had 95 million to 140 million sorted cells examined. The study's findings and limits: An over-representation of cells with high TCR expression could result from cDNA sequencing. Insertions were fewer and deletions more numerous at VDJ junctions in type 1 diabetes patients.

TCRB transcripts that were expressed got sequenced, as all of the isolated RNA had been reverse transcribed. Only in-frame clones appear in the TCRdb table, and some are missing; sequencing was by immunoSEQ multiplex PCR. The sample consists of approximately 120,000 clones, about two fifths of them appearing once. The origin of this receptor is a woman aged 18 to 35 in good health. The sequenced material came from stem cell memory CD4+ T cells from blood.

Here the CDR3 reads CSVGGRAGNTIYF. The CDR3 DNA is TGCAGCGTTGGGGGCAGGGCTGGAAACACCATATATTTT. The chain joins TRBV29-1 to TRBJ1-3; TRBD1 is a possible D gene (5 bases). CDR1 and CDR2 from the germline V gene are SQVTM and ANQGSEA. The CDR3 sequence is 13 residues long. V lost 4 bases and J lost 2, with 9 bases in between.